Below, 30 T cell receptor beta chains from the same sample are listed, as sequenced in a study of siplizumab effects on memory and regulatory T cells. The repertoire was sequenced with immunoSEQ multiplex PCR; TCRdb's copy has only in-frame clones and lacks some. The profile shows tens of thousands of clones, 95% to 97% of them singletons. Sequenced input: naive CD4+ T cells sorted from blood. The receptor set was obtained from a human donor in good health.

The gene calls are TRBV7-9 and TRBJ2-7; D is unresolved. The CDR3 consists of 14 residues. The germline V and J ends were trimmed by 1 base and 2 bases, with 9 bases remaining between them. Germline V CDR1 and CDR2: SEHNR, FQNEAQ (reference sequence). Here the CDR3 reads CASSLVPATYEQYF. The CDR3 DNA reads TGTGCCAGCAGCTTAGTTCCAGCAACCTACGAGCAGTACTTC. The full variable domain, with the rest looked up from reference TRBV7-9 and TRBJ2-7, is DTGVSQNPRHKITKRGQNVTFRCDPISEHNRLYWYRQTLGQGPEFLTYFQNEAQLEKSRLLSDRFSAERPKGSFSTLEIQRTEQGDSAMYLCASSLVPATYEQYFGPGTRLTVT.

The chain joins TRBV30 to TRBJ2-3; D is possibly TRBD2 (6 bases). The CDR3 is 16 residues long. Germline assignment: CDR1 GTSNPN and CDR2 SVGIG (reference sequence). Trimming took off 2 bases at V and 2 bases at J, with 17 bases between the two ends. The CDR3 protein is CAWSKVGGSFTDTQYF. CDR3 bases: TGTGCCTGGAGTAAAGTGGGGGGATCGTTCACAGATACGCAGTATTTT.

The rearrangement links TRBV7-3 to TRBJ2-2; no definite D call. Germline CDR1 and CDR2: SGHTA and FQGTGA. Trimming took off 0 bases at V and 6 bases at J, with 8 bases between the two ends. CDR3 length: 14 amino acids. The CDR3 sequence: CASSLTPPSGELFF. CDR3 nucleotide sequence: TGTGCCAGCAGCTTAACGCCCCCCTCCGGGGAGCTGTTTTTT.

The CDR3 DNA reads TGTGCCAGTAGTTTGAGACAGGGGAGAGATTCACCCCTCCACTTT. Its translation: CASSLRQGRDSPLHF. V and J are TRBV19 and TRBJ1-6; TRBD1 matches 8 bases. Losses at the gene ends were 5 bases for V and 8 bases for J; bases not matched to a gene: 8. The germline gives CDR1 LNHDA, CDR2 SQIVND (reference sequence). CDR3 length equals 15 residues.

This clone occurred once. In the same sample, other DNA sequences code for this CDR3. V and J are TRBV6-5 and TRBJ1-5; no clear D gene. The germline V gene encodes CDR1 MNHEY and CDR2 SVGAGI. V was clipped by 0 bases and J by 7 bases, with 7 bases between them. The CDR3 is 13 amino acids. The CDR3 spells CASSYSTGQPQHF. The DNA for the CDR3 is TGTGCCAGCAGTTACTCGACGGGACAGCCCCAGCATTTT.

V and J are TRBV9 and TRBJ2-3; D not resolved. The CDR3 runs 16 residues. In germline, CDR1 is SGDLS, CDR2 YYNGEE. The V and J ends lost 0 bases and 0 bases respectively, with 11 bases between them. This CDR3 is CASSVEVGASTDTQYF. The CDR3 bases are TGTGCCAGCAGCGTAGAGGTGGGCGCGAGCACAGATACGCAGTATTTT. Supplemented by reference TRBV9 and TRBJ2-3, the full variable domain reads DSGVTQTPKHLITATGQRVTLRCSPRSGDLSVYWYQQSLDQGLQFLIQYYNGEERAKGNILERFSAQQFPDLHSELNLSSLELGDSALYFCASSVEVGASTDTQYFGPGTRLTVL.

V and J are TRBV29-1 and TRBJ2-3, with TRBD2 as a possible D gene (6 bases). Germline V CDR1 and CDR2: SQVTM, ANQGSEA. The CDR3 runs 14 residues. The V gene lost 4 bases and the J gene lost 4 bases, with 15 bases spanning the gap. The chain's CDR3 is CSVAGDSWADTQYF. The DNA of the CDR3 is TGCAGCGTTGCGGGGGACTCCTGGGCAGATACGCAGTATTTT.

CDR3 in DNA: TGTGCCAGTCGTACAGGGAAGGGCTACACCTTC. Translating it yields CASRTGKGYTF. The chain employs TRBV19 and TRBJ1-2, with D perhaps matching TRBD1 (6 bases). This CDR3 has 11 amino acids. Trimming cost V 8 bases and J 8 bases, with 12 bases left between them. Germline V lookup: CDR1 LNHDA, CDR2 SQIVND (reference sequence). The whole variable domain, filled in from reference TRBV19 and TRBJ1-2, reads DGGITQSPKYLFRKEGQNVTLSCEQNLNHDAMYWYRQDPGQGLRLIYYSQIVNDFQKGDIAEGYSVSREKKESFPLTVTSAQKNPTAFYLCASRTGKGYTFGSGTRLTVV.

This chain's CDR3 is CASNLQGAVGTEAFF. In DNA form, the CDR3 reads TGTGCCAGCAATCTACAGGGGGCGGTCGGCACTGAAGCTTTCTTT. The chain carries TRBV7-9 and TRBJ1-1, with 9 nucleotides matching TRBD1. V shed 7 bases and J 4 bases; nucleotides not matched to a gene: 10. This CDR3 is built from 15 residues. The germline gives CDR1 SEHNR, CDR2 FQNEAQ (reference sequence).

This clone was observed a single time. This sequence joins TRBV10-1 and TRBJ2-3; the match to TRBD2 covers 7 bases. The V segment lost 6 bases and the J segment 2 bases; nucleotides outside the gene matches: 11. CDR1 and CDR2 from the germline V gene are WNHNN and SYGVQD (reference sequence). This CDR3 contains 16 residues. The CDR3 region is CASRGRASGATDTQYF. CDR3 sequence (DNA): TGCGCCAGCAGAGGGCGGGCTAGCGGTGCCACAGATACGCAGTATTTT.

V gene TRBV19 combines with J gene TRBJ1-2; D call uncertain. Germline V gene data show CDR1 as LNHDA and CDR2 as SQIVND (reference sequence). The germline V and J ends were trimmed by 6 bases and 2 bases, with 13 bases remaining between them. The CDR3 contains 14 residues. This chain's CDR3 is CASRVAHLNYGYTF. The CDR3 coding sequence is TGTGCCAGTAGGGTGGCCCACCTCAACTATGGCTACACCTTC.

The chain couples TRBV28 to TRBJ1-5; tentatively, D is TRBD1 (5 bases). Trimming stripped 4 bases from V and 6 bases from J, with 22 bases between. The CDR3 length is 17 residues. From germline, CDR1 is MDHEN and CDR2 SYDVKM. CDR3 sequence reads: CASSSGAVLGDGQPQHF. The CDR3 DNA follows: TGTGCCAGCAGTTCCGGAGCGGTTCTGGGGGATGGTCAGCCCCAGCATTTT.

V usage is TRBV6-1 and J usage is TRBJ2-3; TRBD2 aligns across 13 bases. The J segment lost 1 base and the V segment lost 4 bases, leaving 2 bases of the junction unmatched. There are 16 residues in the CDR3. CDR1 is MNHNS, CDR2 SASEGT, per germline. The CDR3 is CASSGTSGGGTDTQYF. The CDR3 bases are TGTGCCAGCAGTGGGACTAGCGGGGGAGGCACAGATACGCAGTATTTT.

To note about this clone: Other DNA sequences in this sample translate to the same CDR3. The chain joins TRBV6-5 to TRBJ1-1; the D is unclear. The length of the CDR3 is 14 residues. V was shortened by 0 bases and J by 5 bases, with 10 bases between the two germline ends. The germline CDR1 and CDR2 sequences are MNHEY and SVGAGI. DNA for the CDR3: TGTGCCAGCAGTTACTCGACGGGGAATACTGAAGCTTTCTTT. Translated: CASSYSTGNTEAFF.

The genes are TRBV5-6 and TRBJ2-5; TRBD2 aligns across 10 bases. CDR1 SGHDT and CDR2 YYEEEE come from the germline V gene. After removal of 4 bases from V and 2 bases from J, the junction contained 5 bases not matched to a gene. The CDR3 contains 15 residues. The CDR3 is CASSRLAGDQETQYF. DNA of the CDR3: TGTGCCAGCAGCCGGCTAGCGGGAGATCAAGAGACCCAGTACTTC.

This clone has more than one count but fewer than ten. The chain links TRBV7-9 to TRBJ1-4, with a weak D call TRBD1 (5 bases). Germline CDR1 is SEHNR and CDR2 is FQNEAQ (reference sequence). There are 16 residues in the CDR3. The V and J ends lost 2 bases and 8 bases respectively, with 18 bases between them. The CDR3: CASSLKSAYRGEKLFF. DNA of the CDR3: TGTGCCAGCAGCTTAAAGTCTGCATATCGGGGCGAAAAACTGTTTTTT.

The rearrangement uses TRBV25-1 and TRBJ1-1; 9 positions agree with TRBD1. The CDR3 length is 15 residues. The germline CDR1 and CDR2 sequences are MGHDK and SYGVNS. Trimming removed 5 bases from V and 6 bases from J; junction bases left unmatched: 10. CDR3 in amino acids: CASSKQGAHFPEAFF. DNA of the CDR3: TGTGCCAGCAGTAAACAGGGGGCGCATTTCCCTGAAGCTTTCTTT.

The chain carries TRBV6-4 and TRBJ2-7; unclear D gene. The V and J ends lost 3 bases and 12 bases respectively, with 12 bases between them. The V gene's germline CDR1 is MRHNA and CDR2 SNTAGT. CDR3 length equals 11 residues. This chain's CDR3 is CASSDLVPRYF. The CDR3 DNA reads as TGTGCCAGCAGTGATCTTGTCCCAAGGTACTTC.

The chain carries TRBV19 and TRBJ1-6; maybe TRBD1 (5 bases). The CDR3 is 14 amino acids. The V end was cut by 7 bases, the J end by 10 bases, with 17 bases between. Germline CDR1 and CDR2: LNHDA and SQIVND (reference sequence). CDR3 sequence (DNA): TGTGCCAGTACCGGGGACTGGGGGGACTCACCCCTCCACTTT. Translation: CASTGDWGDSPLHF.

This sequence joins TRBV4-3 and TRBJ1-2; perhaps TRBD1 as D (6 bases). Germline CDR1 LGHNA, CDR2 YSLEER. The length of the CDR3 is 16 residues. Trimming stripped 2 bases from V and 4 bases from J, with 17 bases between. The CDR3, as DNA: TGCGCCAGCAGCCAACTCATTCAGGGGACTTCCTATGGCTACACCTTC. Translated, it gives CASSQLIQGTSYGYTF.

The chain employs TRBV5-4 and TRBJ1-1, with D perhaps matching TRBD1 (6 bases). Germline CDR1 SGHNT, CDR2 YYREEE (reference sequence). The CDR3 runs to 12 residues. V shed 4 bases and J shed 7 bases, with 11 bases lying between them. CDR3 in amino acids: CASSLGQFEAFF. The CDR3 nucleotides read TGTGCCAGCAGCCTAGGACAGTTTGAAGCTTTCTTT. Full variable domain (rest looked up from reference TRBV5-4 and TRBJ1-1): ETGVTQSPTHLIKTRGQQVTLRCSSQSGHNTVSWYQQALGQGPQFIFQYYREEENGRGNFPPRFSGLQFPNYSSELNVNALELDDSALYLCASSLGQFEAFFGQGTRLTVV.

The chain recombines TRBV5-1 with TRBJ2-5, with 10 bases lining up with TRBD1. This CDR3 spans 14 amino acids. V lost 4 bases to trimming and J lost 5 bases; unmatched junction nucleotides: 5. Germline loops: CDR1 SGHRS, CDR2 YFSETQ. The CDR3 region is CASSLVGQGETQYF. The CDR3 bases are TGCGCCAGCAGCCTGGTGGGACAGGGGGAGACCCAGTACTTC.

This chain uses TRBV7-8 with TRBJ2-1, with D unresolved. Germline CDR1 reads SGHVS; CDR2 reads FQNEAQ. Trimming pared 1 base from V and 5 bases from J, leaving 15 bases between. The CDR3 totals 16 residues. The DNA of the CDR3 is TGTGCCAGCAGCTTAGGTTTCCGGTCAACCAACAATGAGCAGTTCTTC. This encodes CASSLGFRSTNNEQFF.

The chain is built from TRBV2 and TRBJ2-7, with TRBD1 matching 8 bases. There are 14 residues in the CDR3. The J segment lost 5 bases and the V segment lost 3 bases, leaving 6 bases of the junction unmatched. CDR1 is SNHLY, CDR2 FYNNEI, per germline. The DNA of the CDR3 is TGTGCCAGCAGTGATATACAGGGGGAAAACGAGCAGTACTTC. This sequence encodes CASSDIQGENEQYF.

This clone has only one observation. The rearrangement uses TRBV6-1 and TRBJ2-1; the match to TRBD1 covers 8 bases. After removal of 4 bases from V and 0 bases from J, the junction contained 2 bases not matched to a gene. This CDR3 is 15 amino acids long. Looked up from germline, CDR1 is MNHNS and CDR2 is SASEGT. The CDR3 is CASSGQGNSYNEQFF. The CDR3 region has the DNA TGTGCCAGCAGTGGACAGGGGAACTCCTACAATGAGCAGTTCTTC.

V is TRBV9 and J is TRBJ2-1, with 8 bases lining up with TRBD1. Germline CDR1 SGDLS, CDR2 YYNGEE. Germline trimming cut 6 bases from V and 9 bases from J; bases unmatched to any gene: 8. The CDR3 runs 13 residues. The DNA for the CDR3 is TGTGCCAGCACCCGAGCAGGGGGCAGTGAGCAGTTCTTC. This sequence encodes CASTRAGGSEQFF.

DNA of the CDR3: TGCAGTGCTCCCTTCCGGGATACGCAGTATTTT. Translation gives CSAPFRDTQYF. This rearrangement joins TRBV20-1 to TRBJ2-3; D not resolved. This CDR3 is 11 amino acids long. V lost 5 bases and J 6 bases, leaving 9 bases between the germline ends. CDR1 and CDR2 from the germline V gene are DFQATT and SNEGSKA (reference sequence).

This rearrangement joins TRBV11-3 to TRBJ2-7, with D possibly matching TRBD1 (6 bases). The CDR3 is 13 amino acids. Trimming removed 8 bases at V and 2 bases at J, with 13 bases between. Per germline, CDR1 SGHNT and CDR2 YENEEA. CDR3 sequence reads: CASGTGQTYEQYF. The CDR3 bases are TGTGCCAGCGGGACCGGACAGACCTACGAGCAGTACTTC.

The gene calls are TRBV5-1 and TRBJ2-7, with 14 bases that match TRBD2. The V and J ends lost 1 base and 6 bases, in that order; junction bases with no gene match: 6. The CDR3 contains 16 residues. Looked up from germline, CDR1 is SGHRS and CDR2 is YFSETQ. The CDR3: CASSLRLAGGSSEQYF. The DNA of the CDR3 is TGCGCCAGCAGCTTGAGACTAGCGGGGGGGTCTAGCGAGCAGTACTTC. Supplemented by reference TRBV5-1 and TRBJ2-7, the full variable domain reads KAGVTQTPRYLIKTRGQQVTLSCSPISGHRSVSWYQQTPGQGLQFLFEYFSETQRNKGNFPGRFSGRQFSNSRSEMNVSTLELGDSALYLCASSLRLAGGSSEQYFGPGTRLTVT.

The V gene is TRBV19, the J gene TRBJ1-2; 7 bases are shared with TRBD1. The CDR3 has 19 residues. The V segment lost 1 base and the J segment 8 bases; nucleotides outside the gene matches: 22. In germline, CDR1 is LNHDA, CDR2 SQIVND (reference sequence). The CDR3 nucleotides are TGTGCCAGTAGTATAGCCCAGGACAGGATATGGAGCAAGCGTCTCGGCTACACCTTC. Amino acid sequence: CASSIAQDRIWSKRLGYTF.